One and the same sample provided the 25 T cell receptor beta chains below, sequenced in a study of blood T cell repertoires in COVID-19. Profiling relied on immunoSEQ multiplex PCR, and the TCRdb table lists in-frame clones only, not all of them. Of about 200,000 clones listed, about 78% are singletons. Sample: peripheral blood. These receptors originate from a woman aged 65 to 85 with acute or convalescent COVID-19.

This clone is a singleton in its sample. The chain uses TRBV7-9 and TRBJ2-7; 12 positions agree with TRBD2. This CDR3 comprises 17 residues. Germline CDR1 SEHNR, CDR2 FQNEAQ (reference sequence). V lost 1 base to trimming and J lost 5 bases; unmatched junction nucleotides: 9. CDR3: CASSLGPLAGGPHEQYF. The CDR3 DNA sequence: TGTGCCAGCAGCTTAGGCCCCCTAGCGGGAGGGCCCCACGAGCAGTACTTC.

This clone has only a few counts. This chain connects TRBV30 to TRBJ2-1; D possibly corresponds to TRBD1 (6 bases). Trimming took off 1 base at V and 3 bases at J, with 13 bases between the two ends. Germline V gene sequence: CDR1 GTSNPN, CDR2 SVGIG (reference sequence). The CDR3 length is 15 residues. DNA of the CDR3: TGTGCCTGGAGTGGGCACGGCAGGGGCTACAATGAGCAGTTCTTC. Protein product: CAWSGHGRGYNEQFF. Using reference TRBV30 and TRBJ2-1 for the parts outside the CDR3, the full variable domain is SQTIHQWPATLVQPVGSPLSLECTVEGTSNPNLYWYRQAAGRGLQLLFYSVGIGQISSEVPQNLSASRPQDRQFILSSKKLLLSDSGFYLCAWSGHGRGYNEQFFGPGTRLTVL.

The gene calls are TRBV4-1 and TRBJ2-1; tentatively, D is TRBD1 (6 bases). The CDR3 has 15 amino acids. The germline CDR1 and CDR2 sequences are MGHRA and YSYEKL. V was shortened by 0 bases and J by 4 bases, with 10 bases between the two germline ends. The CDR3 spells CASSQEGAAYNEQFF. In nucleotides, the CDR3 is TGCGCCAGCAGCCAAGAGGGGGCGGCTTACAATGAGCAGTTCTTC.

A remark on this clone: Other DNA variants within this sample encode the same CDR3. The chain is built from TRBV5-1 and TRBJ2-7; D may be TRBD1 (6 bases). There are 14 residues in the CDR3. CDR1 and CDR2 (germline): SGHRS, YFSETQ. Trimming pared 0 bases from V and 2 bases from J, leaving 9 bases between. The CDR3 DNA reads TGCGCCAGCAGCTTGGGTCAGGGGCCCTACGAGCAGTACTTC. Protein sequence: CASSLGQGPYEQYF.

The chain employs TRBV6-5 and TRBJ1-1; 7 bases are a match to TRBD1. This CDR3 is built from 15 residues. Germline trimming cut 5 bases from V and 0 bases from J; bases unmatched to any gene: 6. Germline assignment: CDR1 MNHEY and CDR2 SVGAGI. The CDR3 DNA sequence: TGTGCCAGCAGTCAGGACAGGCCGATGAACACTGAAGCTTTCTTT. Protein sequence: CASSQDRPMNTEAFF.

The genes are TRBV2 and TRBJ2-1, with TRBD2 matching over 9 bases. Germline CDR1 reads SNHLY; CDR2 reads FYNNEI. CDR3 length: 14 amino acids. The V segment lost 5 bases and the J segment 9 bases; nucleotides outside the gene matches: 8. The CDR3 reads CASSNSGLATEQFF. DNA for the CDR3: TGTGCCAGCAGTAACTCGGGACTAGCAACTGAGCAGTTCTTC.

J is TRBJ1-6 and V is TRBV4-2, with 8 bases aligning to TRBD1. J gave up 7 bases and V 4 bases, and 9 bases lay outside the gene matches. CDR3 size: 16 residues. CDR1 is LGHNA and CDR2 is YNFKEQ in the germline V gene. The DNA of the CDR3 is TGTGCCAGCAGCCTTGCCGGGACAGGCCGGAATTCACCCCTCCACTTT. It is translated as CASSLAGTGRNSPLHF.

This sequence joins TRBV5-4 and TRBJ1-4; tentatively, D is TRBD1 (6 bases). The CDR3 runs to 16 residues. V lost 0 bases and J 6 bases, leaving 15 bases between the germline ends. Germline V gene sequence: CDR1 SGHNT, CDR2 YYREEE (reference sequence). For the CDR3, the DNA is TGTGCCAGCAGCTTGGGAGGGTCTTCAGGGGATGAAAAACTGTTTTTT. This translates into CASSLGGSSGDEKLFF.

This sequence joins TRBV28 and TRBJ2-2; the D gene is possibly TRBD1 (6 bases). Trimming shortened V by 4 bases and J by 5 bases, and 14 bases separated the two germline ends. CDR1 and CDR2 from the germline V gene are MDHEN and SYDVKM. The CDR3 has 15 residues. The CDR3 coding sequence is TGTGCCAGCAGTTACCCCGGGACAAGAACCGGGGAGCTGTTTTTT. Translated: CASSYPGTRTGELFF.

The rearrangement uses TRBV7-9 and TRBJ2-5; a weak D match, TRBD2 (6 bases). Germline lookup yields CDR1 SEHNR and CDR2 FQNEAQ (reference sequence). Trimming removed 5 bases at V and 1 base at J, with 17 bases between. The CDR3 is made up of 16 amino acids. DNA of the CDR3: TGTGCCAGCAGCCGCGGGGACCGACCCCCCCAAGAGACCCAGTACTTC. Amino acid sequence: CASSRGDRPPQETQYF.

CDR3 protein: CASSRDRESEQYF. The CDR3, as DNA: TGTGCCAGCTCCCGGGACAGGGAAAGCGAGCAGTACTTC. This rearrangement joins TRBV18 to TRBJ2-7; TRBD1 matches 9 bases. With V trimmed by 6 bases and J by 6 bases, 6 bases remained unmatched. Germline CDR1 is KGHSH and CDR2 is LQKENI. The CDR3 extends over 13 amino acids.

This sequence joins TRBV29-1 and TRBJ2-1, with TRBD2 as a possible D gene (5 bases). The CDR3 sequence is 15 residues long. The ends were cut back, 7 bases at V and 7 bases at J, with 23 bases in the middle. CDR1 is SQVTM, CDR2 ANQGSEA, per germline. CDR3 sequence (DNA): TGCAGCGCCTACGAACTAGTCATTTCGGGGAATGAGCAGTTCTTC. Its protein product is CSAYELVISGNEQFF.

V is TRBV15 and J is TRBJ2-7; 7 nucleotides align to TRBD1. Germline-derived CDR1 and CDR2 are LNHNV and YYDKDF (reference sequence). J was trimmed by 2 bases and V by 2 bases; bases with no gene match: 9. The CDR3 has 16 amino acids. The DNA for the CDR3 is TGTGCCACCAGCAGAAGCCAGGACAGGCCCCCCTACGAGCAGTACTTC. It specifies CATSRSQDRPPYEQYF.

Comments on this clone: In the same sample, other DNA sequences code for this CDR3. The chain is built from TRBV24-1 and TRBJ2-3; TRBD2 agrees at 10 bases. The CDR3 totals 15 residues. CDR1 and CDR2 (germline): KGHDR, SFDVKD. V lost 6 bases, J lost 0 bases, and 2 bases stayed unmatched. The CDR3 reads CATSRTSGSTDTQYF. In nucleotides, the CDR3 is TGTGCCACCAGTCGGACTAGCGGTAGCACAGATACGCAGTATTTT.

The V and J genes are TRBV5-1 and TRBJ1-2; tentatively, D is TRBD1 (6 bases). Looked up from germline, CDR1 is SGHRS and CDR2 is YFSETQ. V lost 4 bases to trimming and J lost 2 bases, with 12 bases between them. This CDR3 has 14 amino acids. The DNA for the CDR3 is TGCGCCAGCAGCCTCGAGGGGGTGAACTATGGCTACACCTTC. Its translation is CASSLEGVNYGYTF.

CDR3 coding DNA: TGTGCCAGCTCACCCCAGGAGAGGCAACAGGGGAATGAGCAGTTCTTC. Translating it yields CASSPQERQQGNEQFF. J is TRBJ2-1 and V is TRBV18, with 7 bases fitting TRBD1. The V gene's germline CDR1 is KGHSH and CDR2 LQKENI. With 3 bases clipped from V and 7 bases from J, the junction kept 12 bases outside the gene matches. This CDR3 has 16 amino acids.

This chain joins TRBV19 and TRBJ1-1; TRBD1 is a possible D gene (6 bases). CDR1 is LNHDA, CDR2 SQIVND, per germline (reference sequence). The CDR3 has 15 amino acids. Trimming removed 1 base at V and 1 base at J, with 10 bases between. Here the CDR3 DNA reads TGTGCCAGTAGTATAGTAACAGGGTCGAACACTGAAGCTTTCTTT. It translates to CASSIVTGSNTEAFF.

The gene calls are TRBV5-1 and TRBJ2-5, with TRBD1 matching over 8 bases. The CDR3 is 15 amino acids. Per the germline V gene, CDR1 is SGHRS and CDR2 is YFSETQ. J gave up 4 bases and V 4 bases, and 9 bases lay outside the gene matches. CDR3 sequence reads: CASSLGQAAGETQYF. The CDR3 DNA reads as TGCGCCAGCAGCCTGGGACAGGCAGCAGGAGAGACCCAGTACTTC. Together with reference TRBV5-1 and TRBJ2-5, the CDR3 gives the full variable domain: KAGVTQTPRYLIKTRGQQVTLSCSPISGHRSVSWYQQTPGQGLQFLFEYFSETQRNKGNFPGRFSGRQFSNSRSEMNVSTLELGDSALYLCASSLGQAAGETQYFGPGTRLLVL.

V usage is TRBV29-1 and J usage is TRBJ2-1, with TRBD2 matching 8 bases. The junction had 1 base not matched to a gene; V was cut back by 6 bases and J by 6 bases. This CDR3 is built from 11 residues. Germline CDR1 and CDR2: SQVTM and ANQGSEA. The DNA for the CDR3 is TGCAGCGTAGGGACTAGCAATGAGCAGTTCTTC. Protein product: CSVGTSNEQFF.

The genes are TRBV7-7 and TRBJ2-7; 10 nucleotides agree with TRBD2. The trim removed 3 bases at V and 3 bases at J, leaving 2 bases unmatched. The CDR3 is made up of 14 amino acids. Germline V lookup: CDR1 SSHAT, CDR2 FNYEAQ (reference sequence). Here the CDR3 DNA reads TGTGCCAGCAGCTTTAGCGGGAGGTTCTACGAGCAGTACTTC. This sequence encodes CASSFSGRFYEQYF. The whole variable domain, remainder taken from reference TRBV7-7 and TRBJ2-7, is GAGVSQSPRYKVTKRGQDVTLRCDPISSHATLYWYQQALGQGPEFLTYFNYEAQPDKSGLPSDRFSAERPEGSISTLTIQRTEQRDSAMYRCASSFSGRFYEQYFGPGTRLTVT.

The DNA for the CDR3 is TGCGCCAGCAGCCCAGGGTGGGGCTCCTACGAGCAGTACTTC. This gives the protein CASSPGWGSYEQYF. The chain is built from TRBV5-1 and TRBJ2-7; TRBD1 might be the D (5 bases). The germline V and J ends were trimmed by 4 bases and 0 bases, with 11 bases remaining between them. Germline loops: CDR1 SGHRS, CDR2 YFSETQ. There are 14 residues in the CDR3.

This clone was seen only a few times. The V and J genes are TRBV7-2 and TRBJ1-4, with TRBD1 matching 9 bases. This CDR3 is built from 16 residues. Germline V lookup: CDR1 SGHTA, CDR2 FQGNSA. The J segment lost 2 bases and the V segment lost 2 bases, leaving 3 bases of the junction unmatched. The CDR3 DNA reads TGTGCCAGCAGCTTAAGGGACAGGGCTACTAATGAAAAACTGTTTTTT. It codes for CASSLRDRATNEKLFF.

This rearrangement joins TRBV5-4 to TRBJ2-2; TRBD2 aligns across 7 bases. Germline V lookup: CDR1 SGHNT, CDR2 YYREEE (reference sequence). CDR3 size: 16 residues. The V gene end was trimmed by 4 bases and the J gene end by 7 bases; junction bases not matched to a gene: 13. The CDR3 region is CASSAASGSMYGELFF. DNA for the CDR3: TGTGCCAGCAGCGCCGCTAGCGGAAGTATGTACGGGGAGCTGTTTTTT.

This clone appeared a single time. The chain links TRBV5-8 to TRBJ1-6; 10 positions match TRBD1. CDR1 and CDR2 (germline): SGHTS, YDEGEE. The CDR3 has 15 amino acids. The V gene end was trimmed by 5 bases and the J gene end by 6 bases; junction bases not matched to a gene: 5. As DNA, the CDR3 is TGTGCCAGCAGTTCTTGGGACAGGGGTAATTCACCCCTCCACTTT. As protein: CASSSWDRGNSPLHF.

J is TRBJ1-1 and V is TRBV19; 9 nucleotides line up with TRBD1. The CDR3 is 15 amino acids. CDR1 is LNHDA, CDR2 SQIVND, per germline (reference sequence). V shed 3 bases, J shed 5 bases, and the junction held 7 bases outside the gene matches. Written as DNA, the CDR3 is TGTGCCAGTAGTATGTCGGGGACAGGGCAAACTGAAGCTTTCTTT. Translation: CASSMSGTGQTEAFF.